Listed below are T cell receptor beta chains from one sample, sequenced in a study of T-cell memory formation after mild COVID-19. TCRdb processed the 5' RACE reads anew with MiXCR; each CDR3 protein has one entry. Among about 250,000 distinct CDR3 sequences, 15% to 17% were seen once, and the ten largest hold 2% to 2.5%. Source material: PBMCs or a T cell subset sorted from them (not recorded which). These receptor sequences come from an adult woman who had mild COVID-19 (a few samples of this study predate the infection). Cell type and time point are not known. Each CDR3 is given with its conserved first and last residue. A D gene is named only where the DNA matches it firmly. Clone size, where shown, is once, few, many, or a class for clones that have expanded.

d_gene	j_gene	v_gene	abundance	CDR3nt	CDR3aa
-	TRBJ2-1	TRBV24-1	-	TGTGCCACCAGCCCACGGGGTATATCCTACAATGAGCAGTTCTTC	CATSPRGISYNEQFF
TRBD1	TRBJ1-6	TRBV6-5	many	TGTGCCAGCAGTTACCGGACAGGGTCGGATAATTCACCCCTCCACTTT	CASSYRTGSDNSPLHF
TRBD1	TRBJ2-7	TRBV19	few	TGTGCCAGTAGTATTGGGGACAGTAAGAGCTACGAGCAGTACTTC	CASSIGDSKSYEQYF
TRBD2	TRBJ2-3	TRBV10-3	many	TGTGCCATCAGTGCTACTAGCGGGGTTTCAGATACGCAGTATTTT	CAISATSGVSDTQYF
-	TRBJ1-1	TRBV5-6	many	TGTGCCAGCAGCCCCCTTGGGGGGATGAACACTGAAGCTTTCTTT	CASSPLGGMNTEAFF
-	TRBJ1-4	TRBV30	-	TGTGCCTGGAGTTCCTTAAGGAAGGATGAAAAACTGTTTTTT	CAWSSLRKDEKLFF
-	TRBJ2-2	TRBV11-1	few	TGTGCCAGCAGCTTTGGGTCCCGCGGCACCGGGGAGCTGTTTTTT	CASSFGSRGTGELFF
-	TRBJ1-1	TRBV5-1	few	TGCGCCAGCAGGAGGGACACTGAAGCTTTCTTT	CASRRDTEAFF
TRBD1	TRBJ1-4	TRBV18	few	TGTGCCAGCTCACCAGGGACAGCAACTAATGAAAAACTGTTTTTT	CASSPGTATNEKLFF
-	TRBJ2-7	TRBV4-1	-	TGCGCCAGCAGCCAAGTTGGGAGGGGGGCCCTATACGAGCAGTACTTC	CASSQVGRGALYEQYF
TRBD2	TRBJ2-1	TRBV24-1	few	TGTGCCACCAGTGATCTCCGGACTAGCGGGAACCCCAATGAGCAGTTCTTC	CATSDLRTSGNPNEQFF
-	TRBJ2-1	TRBV15	many	TGTGCCACCAGCAGGGACCTTGGGGGTCTGGACGAGCAGTTCTTC	CATSRDLGGLDEQFF
TRBD1	TRBJ1-2	TRBV6-5	-	TGTGCCAGCACCCAGGGGGCTGGCTACACCTTC	CASTQGAGYTF
-	TRBJ1-1	TRBV7-9	few	TGTGCCAGCAGCTTAGTTCGGGGGGCGCGGGACACTGAAGCTTTCTTT	CASSLVRGARDTEAFF
-	TRBJ1-1	TRBV5-1	-	TGCGCCAGCAGCTCGACAGCGGGCATGAACACTGAAGCTTTCTTT	CASSSTAGMNTEAFF
-	TRBJ1-1	TRBV29-1	once	TGCAGCGCCGGCCAGCGAAACACTGAAGCTTTCTTT	CSAGQRNTEAFF
TRBD1	TRBJ2-4	TRBV4-2	few	TGTGCCAGCAGCCCAGGGACAGGGTTAGCCAAAAACATTCAGTACTTC	CASSPGTGLAKNIQYF
TRBD1	TRBJ2-2	TRBV7-3	few	TGTGCCAGCAGACTAAATTGGGACAGGGATACCGGGGAGCTGTTTTTT	CASRLNWDRDTGELFF
-	TRBJ2-3	TRBV20-1	-	TGCAGTGCTAGAGATGTGGGGGCGGATACGCAGTATTTT	CSARDVGADTQYF
-	TRBJ2-1	TRBV7-6	few	TGTGCCAGCAGCTCGTTGGACAACTACAATGAGCAGTTCTTC	CASSSLDNYNEQFF
-	TRBJ2-5	TRBV5-5	many	TGTGCCAGCAGATTCGCAGGGCAAGAGACCCAGTACTTC	CASRFAGQETQYF
-	TRBJ2-1	TRBV12-3/TRBV12-4	-	TGTGCCAGCAGTTTTTACGCGGACAATGAGCAGTTCTTC	CASSFYADNEQFF
-	TRBJ2-7	TRBV7-9	-	TGTGCCAGCAGCGACGACAGGCGGCTCAACTACGAGCAGTACTTC	CASSDDRRLNYEQYF
TRBD1	TRBJ2-2	TRBV5-1	-	TGCGCCAGCAGCTTGGGGACAGGGAGTACCGGGGAGCTGTTTTTT	CASSLGTGSTGELFF
TRBD1	TRBJ1-5	TRBV6-5	few	TGTGCCAGCAGTTCCGACAGGGGGAGCAATCAGCCCCAGCATTTT	CASSSDRGSNQPQHF
TRBD2	TRBJ2-7	TRBV12-3/TRBV12-4	few	TGTGCCAGCAGTCAGTTAGCGGGGGGCCGGCACGAGCAGTACTTC	CASSQLAGGRHEQYF
-	TRBJ1-6	TRBV2	-	TGTGCCAGCAGTGAAAGACCCTGGCGGGAGGCACCCCTCCACTTT	CASSERPWREAPLHF
TRBD2	TRBJ2-1	TRBV9	few	TGTGCCAGCAGCGTAACTTGGGGACTAGCGGACTACAATGAGCAGTTCTTC	CASSVTWGLADYNEQFF
-	TRBJ2-1	TRBV6-2/TRBV6-3	many	TGTGCCAGCAGTTACTCCAGACTCCACTACAATGAGCAGTTCTTC	CASSYSRLHYNEQFF
-	TRBJ2-5	TRBV7-9	many	TGTGCCAGCAGCTTAGGACAGGCGAGAGAGACCCAGTACTTC	CASSLGQARETQYF
-	TRBJ2-7	TRBV5-6	-	TGTGCCAGCAGCTCAAGCTACTACGAGCAGTACTTC	CASSSSYYEQYF
-	TRBJ2-3	TRBV18	-	TGTGCCAGCTCACCACCGGTCGATACGCAGTATTTT	CASSPPVDTQYF
-	TRBJ2-1	TRBV5-8	-	TGTGCCAGCAGCTTGAGCGGACTAAACTACAATGAGCAGTTCTTC	CASSLSGLNYNEQFF
-	TRBJ2-5	TRBV5-1	few	TGCGCCAGCAGCTTGGAACGGGGACAAGAGACCCAGTACTTC	CASSLERGQETQYF
-	TRBJ2-6	TRBV29-1	few	TGCAGCGTAAGGACTGTGCGAGTCTCTGGGGCCAACGTCCTGACTTTC	CSVRTVRVSGANVLTF
-	TRBJ1-3	TRBV6-6	-	TGTGCCAGCAGTTCGAAACAGGAAGGCGCTGGAAACACCATATATTTT	CASSSKQEGAGNTIYF
-	TRBJ2-5	TRBV7-2	few	TGTGCCAGCAGCTTCTCGGGGATTGTAGAGACCCAGTACTTC	CASSFSGIVETQYF
-	TRBJ1-1	TRBV11-2	-	TGTGCCAGCAGCTTCGATGGTGGCACTGAAGCTTTCTTT	CASSFDGGTEAFF
TRBD1	TRBJ1-6	TRBV6-6	many	TGTGCCAGCAGGAATACGAGACAGGGGGCTCGGGCTGGGAATTCACCCCTCCACTTT	CASRNTRQGARAGNSPLHF
-	TRBJ1-5	TRBV29-1	few	TGCAGCGTTGTGCAGGGGAATAGCAATCAGCCCCAGCATTTT	CSVVQGNSNQPQHF
-	TRBJ1-2	TRBV5-6	few	TGTGCCAGCAGCCCCGAGGGGGGGCGTAGCTATGGCTACACCTTC	CASSPEGGRSYGYTF
-	TRBJ2-3	TRBV6-6	few	TGTGCCAGCCTCCTCGCAGATACGCAGTATTTT	CASLLADTQYF
-	TRBJ1-4	TRBV20-1	-	TGCAGTGCTTCGATCAAATGGAGTGAAAAACTGTTTTTT	CSASIKWSEKLFF
-	TRBJ2-1	TRBV10-3	few	TGTGCCATCAGCGGTTTGGATGAGCAGTTCTTC	CAISGLDEQFF
-	TRBJ2-7	TRBV28	-	TGTGCCAGCAGTTTACTCTTCTACGAGCAGTACTTC	CASSLLFYEQYF
TRBD2	TRBJ2-1	TRBV30	few	TGTGCCCGACTAGCGGGAGGGCCGGTGTTGTTCTTC	CARLAGGPVLFF
TRBD2	TRBJ2-1	TRBV12-3/TRBV12-4	many	TGTGCCACCAAAAAAGCGGGGGGCTCCTACAATGAGCAGTTCTTC	CATKKAGGSYNEQFF
TRBD1	TRBJ2-1	TRBV2	few	TGTGCCAGCAGACCCGACAGGGGGGCCTACAATGAGCAGTTCTTC	CASRPDRGAYNEQFF
-	TRBJ2-5	TRBV7-9	few	TGTGCCAGCGGTGGGGGAGAGACCCAGTACTTC	CASGGGETQYF
-	TRBJ2-2	TRBV5-6	-	TGTGCCAGCAGCTTGAGTATCGGGGAGCTGTTTTTT	CASSLSIGELFF
-	TRBJ2-7	TRBV6-5	once	TGTGCCAGCAGACCGCAGACGGTCCTAGGGTACGAGCAGTACTTC	CASRPQTVLGYEQYF
-	TRBJ2-6	TRBV7-2	few	TGTGCCAGCAGCCCTATTTATTTCGTCCTGACTTTC	CASSPIYFVLTF
-	TRBJ2-3	TRBV29-1	few	TGCAGCGTTGGGCCCTCCACAGATACGCAGTATTTT	CSVGPSTDTQYF